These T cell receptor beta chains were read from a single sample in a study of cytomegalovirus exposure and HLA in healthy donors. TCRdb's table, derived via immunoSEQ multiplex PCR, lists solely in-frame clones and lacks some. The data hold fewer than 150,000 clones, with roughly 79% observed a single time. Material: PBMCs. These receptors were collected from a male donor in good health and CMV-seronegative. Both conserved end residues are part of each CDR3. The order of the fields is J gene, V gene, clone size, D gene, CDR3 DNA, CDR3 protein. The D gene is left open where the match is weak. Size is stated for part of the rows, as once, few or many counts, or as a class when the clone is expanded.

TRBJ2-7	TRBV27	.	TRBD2	TGTGCCAGCAGTCGACTAGCTAATAGCTACGAGCAGTACTTC	CASSRLANSYEQYF
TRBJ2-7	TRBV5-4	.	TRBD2	TGTGCCAGCAGCTTGGCGATTCTAGCGGGAGAAGGCGAGCAGTACTTC	CASSLAILAGEGEQYF
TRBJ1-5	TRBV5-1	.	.	TGCGCCAGCAGCTTGGAAGGGAGGGATCAGCCCCAGCATTTT	CASSLEGRDQPQHF
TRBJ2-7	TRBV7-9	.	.	TGTGCCAGCGACTCAGGGACGGGGGAGGGGGCCTACGAGCAGTACTTC	CASDSGTGEGAYEQYF
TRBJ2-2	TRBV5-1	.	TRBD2	TGCGCCAGCAGCTTGTCCGGGAGGGGGACTACCGGGGAGCTGTTTTTT	CASSLSGRGTTGELFF
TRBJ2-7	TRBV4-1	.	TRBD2	TGCGCCAGCAGCTGGGGGGAGGGTGACGAGCAGTACTTC	CASSWGEGDEQYF
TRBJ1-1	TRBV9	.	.	TGTGCCAGCAGCGTAGATCTAGTGGGCACTGAAGCTTTCTTT	CASSVDLVGTEAFF
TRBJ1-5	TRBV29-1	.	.	TGCAGCGTTGGGGTTGGAGGGAATCAGCCCCAGCATTTT	CSVGVGGNQPQHF
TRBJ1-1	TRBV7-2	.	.	TGTGCCAGCAGCTTTCTTACAGGGTACTTAACTGAAGCTTTCTTT	CASSFLTGYLTEAFF
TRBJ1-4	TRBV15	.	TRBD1	TGTGCCACCAGCAGAGCCAGTGAGGGCAGGGGGGATCCGGCTAATGAAAAACTGTTTTTT	CATSRASEGRGDPANEKLFF
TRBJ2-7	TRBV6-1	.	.	TGTGCCAGCAAAGAGGGACTTTCATCCTACGAGCAGTACTTC	CASKEGLSSYEQYF
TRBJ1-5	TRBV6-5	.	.	TGTGCCAGCAGTTACTCGCAGGGTTTAGATCAGCCCCAGCATTTT	CASSYSQGLDQPQHF
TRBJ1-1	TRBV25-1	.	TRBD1	TGTGCCAGCGAAGGGGGCGGGAACACTGAAGCTTTCTTT	CASEGGGNTEAFF
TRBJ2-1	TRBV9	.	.	TGTGCCAGCAGCGTTGGGGCTGTACAATCCCCCTACAATGAGCAGTTCTTC	CASSVGAVQSPYNEQFF
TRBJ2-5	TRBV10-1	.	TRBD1	TGCGCCAGCAGTGTTACGGGGGACAGGGAGGAGACCCAGTACTTC	CASSVTGDREETQYF
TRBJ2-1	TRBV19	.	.	TGTGCCAGTAGTATAGGCCTGCGGGTCGGCAATGAGCAGTTCTTC	CASSIGLRVGNEQFF
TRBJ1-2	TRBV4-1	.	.	TGCGCCAGCAGCCAAGATTGGCCAGTCGACTATGGCTACACCTTC	CASSQDWPVDYGYTF
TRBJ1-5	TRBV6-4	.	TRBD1	TGTGCCAGCAGTGCCCGGGACAGGGGGCTGAACGGCAATCAGCCCCAGCATTTT	CASSARDRGLNGNQPQHF
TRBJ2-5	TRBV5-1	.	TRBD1	TGCGCCAGCAGTCCCGGGACAGGGGGCGGGGAGACCCAGTACTTC	CASSPGTGGGETQYF
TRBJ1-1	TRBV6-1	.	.	TGTGCCGGACGACAGAGCCTCATGAACACTGAAGCTTTCTTT	CAGRQSLMNTEAFF
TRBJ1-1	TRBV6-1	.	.	TGTGCCAGCAGTGTACCCAGGGCGATGAACACTGAAGCTTTCTTT	CASSVPRAMNTEAFF
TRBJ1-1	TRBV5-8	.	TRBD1	TGTGCCAGCAGCTTGACCTCCTCAGGGGGCACTGAAGCTTTCTTT	CASSLTSSGGTEAFF
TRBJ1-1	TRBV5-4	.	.	TGTGCCAGCAGCTTGGCGTGGCGGGGCGCTGAAGCTTTCTTT	CASSLAWRGAEAFF
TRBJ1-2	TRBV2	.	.	TGTGCCAGCAGGGGGAGGGCAGGGGAAAACTATGGCTACACCTTC	CASRGRAGENYGYTF
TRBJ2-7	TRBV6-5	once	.	TGTGCCAGCAGCTCGATACTCTACGAGCAGTACTTC	CASSSILYEQYF
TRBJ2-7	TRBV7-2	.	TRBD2	TGTGCCAGCAGCTTACTATTTGCGGGGGGACCCTCCTACGAGCAGTACTTC	CASSLLFAGGPSYEQYF
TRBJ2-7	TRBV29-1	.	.	TGCAGCGTTGAAGGAAATCAGGGGAATTTCCGCGAGCAGTACTTC	CSVEGNQGNFREQYF
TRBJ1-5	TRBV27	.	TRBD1	TGTGCCAGCGGACTGACAGGGGAGAGTCAGCCCCAGCATTTT	CASGLTGESQPQHF
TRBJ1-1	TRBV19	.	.	TGTGCCAGTAGTATTTCGCGGAACCTAGAAGCTTTCTTT	CASSISRNLEAFF
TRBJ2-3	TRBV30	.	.	TGTGCCTGGAGTGATAACAGAGATACGCAGTATTTT	CAWSDNRDTQYF
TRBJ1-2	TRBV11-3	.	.	TGTGCCAGCAGCTTCTCGGGTGACGGCTACACCTTC	CASSFSGDGYTF
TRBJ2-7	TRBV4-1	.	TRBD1	TGCGCCAGCAGTTCCGACAGGGGGTCCTACGAGCAGTACTTC	CASSSDRGSYEQYF
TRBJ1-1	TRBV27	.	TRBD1	TGTGCCAGCAGTCCCCGGGACAGAGCAGGGAACACTGAAGCTTTCTTT	CASSPRDRAGNTEAFF
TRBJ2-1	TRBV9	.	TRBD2	TGTGCCAGCTCGGGACTAGGGGCGTTCAATGAGCAGTTCTTC	CASSGLGAFNEQFF
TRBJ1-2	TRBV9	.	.	TGTGCCAGTTCATCAGGGGACGCTTATGGCTACACCTTC	CASSSGDAYGYTF
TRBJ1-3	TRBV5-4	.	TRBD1	TGTGCCAGCAGCTTGGGGGGACAGATCTCTGGAAACACCATATATTTT	CASSLGGQISGNTIYF
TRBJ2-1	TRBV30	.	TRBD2	TGTGCCTGGAAGGGAGGGCCTTTGTCCTACAATGAGCAGTTCTTC	CAWKGGPLSYNEQFF
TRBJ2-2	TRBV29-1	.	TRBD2	TGCAGCGTTCAGCTCGGCGGGAGGGCCTCGGGTTTAGGGGAGCTGTTTTTT	CSVQLGGRASGLGELFF
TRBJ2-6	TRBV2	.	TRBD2	TGTGCCAGCAGGATAGCGGGAGGGCCGGGAGGGGCCAACGTCCTGACTTTC	CASRIAGGPGGANVLTF